This T cell receptor beta chain was retrieved from a study of blood T cell repertoires in COVID-19. Study as a whole: Specimens from acute and convalescent COVID-19 originated in the United States, Italy and Spain. The cDNA or gDNA used as material had been derived from T cells, B-cell-depleted T cells, or PBMCs.

Original methodology: Amplifying reference gene primers gave estimates of nucleated cell counts. Libraries were prepared by immunoSEQ multiplex PCR; TCRdb keeps only in-frame clonotypes and omits some of them. V and J calls and clone size are copied from that table; D and trimming were computed from the DNA. Of approximately 50,000 clones listed, 90% are singletons. Trimming cost V 1 base and J 0 bases, with 7 bases left between them. Germline V gives CDR1 SNHLY, CDR2 FYNNEI. This CDR3 spans 14 amino acids. Sample: peripheral blood. This receptor was obtained from a man in his sixties or seventies with acute or convalescent COVID-19. The rearrangement uses TRBV2 and TRBJ2-7, with D tentatively TRBD1 (6 bases). The CDR3 coding sequence is TGTGCCAGCAGTGAAGTACAGGGCTCCTACGAGCAGTACTTC. It encodes CASSEVQGSYEQYF.